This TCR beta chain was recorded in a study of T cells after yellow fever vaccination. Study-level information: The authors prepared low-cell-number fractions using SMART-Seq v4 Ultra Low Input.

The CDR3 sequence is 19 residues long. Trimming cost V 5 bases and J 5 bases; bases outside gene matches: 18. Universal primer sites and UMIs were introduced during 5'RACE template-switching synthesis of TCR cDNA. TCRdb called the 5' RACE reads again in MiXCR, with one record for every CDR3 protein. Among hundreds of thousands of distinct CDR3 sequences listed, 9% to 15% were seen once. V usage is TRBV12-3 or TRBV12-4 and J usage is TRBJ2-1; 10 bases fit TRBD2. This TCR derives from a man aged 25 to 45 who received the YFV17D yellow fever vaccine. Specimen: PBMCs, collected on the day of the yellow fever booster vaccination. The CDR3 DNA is TGTGCCAGCAGTGAGGGACTAGCGAGAAGAAATCCCCGAAACAATGAGCAGTTCTTC. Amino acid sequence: CASSEGLARRNPRNNEQFF.